These 31 T cell receptor beta chains share one sample of origin, sequenced in a study of human T cells and chemical hapten exposure. Time point: patch test 1, 2 weeks after DPC sensitization. Treatment described: therapeutic diphenylcyclopropenone sensitization with weekly scalp DPC. MiXCR was run by TCRdb on the RACE reads, yielding one entry per CDR3 protein. The sample includes 180,000 or so distinct CDR3 sequences, about 20% of them seen just once. The material sequenced was whole blood, taken in connection with sensitization to the hapten diphenylcyclopropenone (DPC). The receptors originated from a woman in her forties or fifties with alopecia areata. Some clones in this sample may be carry-over from other donors' samples.

This clonotype was picked up a small number of times. V gene TRBV7-9 combines with J gene TRBJ2-5; TRBD2 agrees at 8 bases. V lost 6 bases, J lost 3 bases, and 6 bases stayed unmatched. This CDR3 is 14 amino acids long. From germline, CDR1 is SEHNR and CDR2 FQNEAQ (reference sequence). The CDR3 DNA reads TGTGCCAGCAGGGGGTCAGCGGGAGAAGAGACCCAGTACTTC. Translating gives CASRGSAGEETQYF.

The gene calls are TRBV9 and TRBJ2-5; a weak D match, TRBD2 (5 bases). V was clipped by 6 bases and J by 2 bases, with 17 bases between them. Germline V gene sequence: CDR1 SGDLS, CDR2 YYNGEE. The CDR3 totals 15 residues. The CDR3, as DNA: TGTGCCAGCACCCCAGGAGCGGCGAGACAAGAGACCCAGTACTTC. Its translation: CASTPGAARQETQYF.

V gene TRBV4-2 combines with J gene TRBJ2-1, with D perhaps matching TRBD1 (5 bases). CDR1 is LGHNA and CDR2 is YNFKEQ in the germline V gene. This CDR3 spans 13 amino acids. The V end was cut by 2 bases, the J end by 6 bases, with 8 bases between. Written as DNA, the CDR3 is TGTGCCAGCAGCCAACCCACAGGCAATGAGCAGTTCTTC. Protein: CASSQPTGNEQFF.

The chain recombines TRBV15 with TRBJ1-2; possibly TRBD1 for D (5 bases). The germline V and J ends were trimmed by 1 base and 8 bases, with 17 bases remaining between them. The CDR3 has 15 residues. CDR1 and CDR2 (germline): LNHNV, YYDKDF (reference sequence). CDR3 sequence (DNA): TGTGCCACCAGCAGAGTAACGGGGGTCTCTCGCGGCTACACCTTC. Residues: CATSRVTGVSRGYTF.

Concerning this clonotype itself: One base away lies a much larger clone, so this may be a sequencing read error. The rearrangement joins TRBV20-1 to TRBJ1-2; D perhaps matches TRBD1 (6 bases). Germline CDR1 is DFQATT and CDR2 is SNEGSKA (reference sequence). The CDR3 contains 16 residues. V was pared by 0 bases and J by 5 bases, with 19 bases between. CDR3 DNA sequence: TGCAGTGCTAGAGATCTCGAACCCGGGGGCGATTATGGCTACACCTTC. Translation: CSARDLEPGGDYGYTF.

The CDR3 nucleotides read TGTGCCAGCAGCCAAGGGACCCTTTTGGCCCTCCACTTT. Translating gives CASSQGTLLALHF. The chain links TRBV3-1 to TRBJ1-6, with unresolved D. V shed 1 base and J shed 14 bases, with 12 bases lying between them. Germline V gene sequence: CDR1 LGHDT, CDR2 YNNKEL (reference sequence). The CDR3 runs 13 residues.

This clonotype appeared a few times. The chain combines TRBV20-1 with TRBJ2-1, with D perhaps matching TRBD2 (6 bases). The CDR3 length is 13 residues. CDR1 is DFQATT and CDR2 is SNEGSKA in the germline V gene (reference sequence). The V gene lost 6 bases and the J gene lost 0 bases, with 9 bases spanning the gap. In DNA, the CDR3 is TGCAGTGCGGGACTGCGCTCCTACAATGAGCAGTTCTTC. As protein: CSAGLRSYNEQFF.

The chain links TRBV6-5 to TRBJ2-7; TRBD2 aligns across 7 bases. From germline, CDR1 is MNHEY and CDR2 SVGAGI. The length of the CDR3 is 15 residues. V shed 2 bases and J 4 bases; nucleotides not matched to a gene: 8. The CDR3 DNA reads as TGTGCCAGCAGTTACCTTCGCGGGAGCGAGTACGAGCAGTACTTC. It yields the protein CASSYLRGSEYEQYF.

This clonotype was recorded many times. The chain has TRBV10-3 and TRBJ1-4, with a tentative D call TRBD1 (5 bases). CDR1 and CDR2 (germline): ENHRY, SYGVKD. V lost 10 bases to trimming and J lost 8 bases, with 14 bases between them. The CDR3 runs 12 residues. This chain's CDR3 is CATGTGEEKLFF. DNA for the CDR3: TGTGCCACCGGGACTGGAGAAGAAAAACTGTTTTTT.

The J gene is TRBJ2-1, the V gene TRBV3-1; 14 positions agree with TRBD2. The length of the CDR3 is 16 residues. Per the germline V gene, CDR1 is LGHDT and CDR2 is YNNKEL (reference sequence). Unmatched junction bases numbered 6, after V lost 4 bases and J lost 7 bases. CDR3 in amino acids: CASSPGLAGVGNEQFF. The CDR3 DNA is TGTGCCAGCAGCCCGGGACTAGCGGGAGTCGGTAATGAGCAGTTCTTC.

This clonotype was recorded once. The chain uses TRBV6-1 and TRBJ2-7, with no clear D. Germline assignment: CDR1 MNHNS and CDR2 SASEGT. Trimming cost V 0 bases and J 8 bases, with 5 bases left between them. The CDR3 runs 11 residues. This CDR3 reads CASSEASKQYF. DNA of the CDR3: TGTGCCAGCAGTGAAGCATCGAAGCAGTACTTC.

This clonotype came up a few times. The genes are TRBV6-5 and TRBJ2-7; TRBD2 matches 12 bases. V trimming: 6 bases; J trimming: 5 bases; junction bases outside the gene matches: 5. The CDR3 sequence is 14 residues long. The germline V gene has CDR1 MNHEY and CDR2 SVGAGI. In nucleotides, the CDR3 is TGTGCCAGCAGGACTAGCGGGAGTCGCCACGAGCAGTACTTC. It yields the protein CASRTSGSRHEQYF.

In its sample, this clonotype was seen a few times. This chain connects TRBV10-2 to TRBJ1-1, with D unresolved. The germline CDR1 and CDR2 sequences are WSHSY and SAAADI. The CDR3 is 11 amino acids. Trimming cost V 4 bases and J 7 bases, with 7 bases left between them. The CDR3 is CASSAALEAFF. CDR3 DNA sequence: TGCGCCAGCAGTGCGGCACTTGAAGCTTTCTTT.

In its sample, this clonotype was seen a few times. The chain carries TRBV28 and TRBJ1-1, with D unresolved. Germline V lookup: CDR1 MDHEN, CDR2 SYDVKM. V was shortened by 2 bases and J by 7 bases, with 14 bases between the two germline ends. This CDR3 is built from 14 residues. CDR3 nucleotide sequence: TGTGCCAGCAGTTTAGGAGTCCCCGGCAGTGAAGCTTTCTTT. Translating it yields CASSLGVPGSEAFF.

This clonotype was recorded a few times. The rearrangement links TRBV29-1 to TRBJ1-1; D is possibly TRBD1 (5 bases). Germline loops: CDR1 SQVTM, CDR2 ANQGSEA. The CDR3 has 13 residues. V dropped 7 bases and J dropped 11 bases, with 23 bases sitting between them. CDR3 amino acids: CSAREGSRAAAFF. DNA of the CDR3: TGCAGCGCCAGGGAGGGTTCACGGGCAGCGGCTTTCTTT.

Only a few counts were recorded for this clonotype. The chain couples TRBV29-1 to TRBJ2-1; TRBD1 matches 9 bases. The CDR3 has 15 amino acids. V trimming: 7 bases; J trimming: 5 bases; junction bases outside the gene matches: 12. CDR1 and CDR2 from the germline V gene are SQVTM and ANQGSEA. This CDR3 reads CSGSRLQGADNEQFF. In DNA form, the CDR3 reads TGCAGCGGCTCTAGACTACAGGGGGCGGACAATGAGCAGTTCTTC.

The table lists this clonotype with a few counts. This chain uses TRBV19 with TRBJ1-3; D might be TRBD1 (5 bases). Between the trimmed V and J ends, which lost 6 bases and 0 bases, there was a span of 15 bases. CDR1 LNHDA and CDR2 SQIVND come from the germline V gene (reference sequence). The length of the CDR3 is 16 residues. CDR3 DNA: TGTGCCAGTAGCCAGAAACGGGGCTTCTCTGGAAACACCATATATTTT. Translated, it gives CASSQKRGFSGNTIYF.

In this sample, this clonotype turned up a few times. J is TRBJ2-2 and V is TRBV6-2 or TRBV6-3, with 13 bases fitting TRBD2. This CDR3 comprises 17 residues. Germline V CDR1 and CDR2: MNHEY, SVGEGT. Unmatched junction bases numbered 12, after V lost 8 bases and J lost 6 bases. Here the CDR3 reads CASCRLGLAGLAGELFF. The DNA for the CDR3 is TGTGCCAGCTGCCGCTTGGGACTAGCGGGACTGGCCGGGGAGCTGTTTTTT.

This clonotype was counted a few times. The V and J genes are TRBV7-3 and TRBJ2-2, with D possibly matching TRBD2 (6 bases). Germline values: CDR1 SGHTA, CDR2 FQGTGA. V lost 6 bases to trimming and J lost 6 bases, with 11 bases between them. The CDR3 is 13 residues long. In nucleotides, the CDR3 is TGTGCCAGCAGACCTACGGGAGCCGGGGAGCTGTTTTTT. Translation: CASRPTGAGELFF.

This clonotype was recorded a few times. The gene calls are TRBV20-1 and TRBJ2-5; 7 nucleotides agree with TRBD2. V shed 7 bases, J shed 3 bases, and the junction held 11 bases outside the gene matches. CDR3 length equals 14 residues. Germline lookup yields CDR1 DFQATT and CDR2 SNEGSKA (reference sequence). The chain's CDR3 is CSVKGGLAEETQYF. The CDR3 DNA reads as TGCAGTGTAAAGGGTGGGCTAGCGGAAGAGACCCAGTACTTC.

V and J are TRBV7-2 and TRBJ1-4, with unresolved D. The V end was cut by 5 bases, the J end by 8 bases, with 18 bases between. This CDR3 is built from 15 residues. The germline V gene has CDR1 SGHTA and CDR2 FQGNSA. CDR3 in amino acids: CASSNRVLLGEKLFF. The CDR3 DNA is TGTGCCAGCAGCAATAGGGTCCTCTTGGGGGAAAAACTGTTTTTT.

The chain couples TRBV7-8 to TRBJ1-6; weak D call: TRBD1 (5 bases). The CDR3 covers 14 residues. V lost 6 bases and J 6 bases, leaving 12 bases between the germline ends. The germline V gene encodes CDR1 SGHVS and CDR2 FQNEAQ. CDR3 in amino acids: CASRPAGSNSPLHF. The CDR3, as DNA: TGTGCCAGCAGACCCGCAGGGAGTAATTCACCCCTCCACTTT.

This clonotype was observed a few times. The J gene is TRBJ2-7, the V gene TRBV20-1; D gene uncertain. Looked up from germline, CDR1 is DFQATT and CDR2 is SNEGSKA (reference sequence). The CDR3 totals 13 residues. V dropped 3 bases and J dropped 5 bases, with 14 bases sitting between them. CDR3 sequence: CSARGPGLHEQYF. The CDR3 DNA reads as TGCAGTGCTAGGGGCCCCGGGTTGCACGAGCAGTACTTC.

The V gene is TRBV7-9, the J gene TRBJ1-3; 8 bases agree with TRBD1. V lost 3 bases to trimming and J lost 3 bases; unmatched junction nucleotides: 1. CDR1 is SEHNR, CDR2 FQNEAQ, per germline (reference sequence). The CDR3 has 14 amino acids. CDR3 loop: CASSFDRGGNTIYF. CDR3 nucleotide sequence: TGTGCCAGCAGCTTTGACAGGGGTGGAAACACCATATATTTT. The full variable domain, its missing parts supplied by reference TRBV7-9 and TRBJ1-3, is DTGVSQNPRHKITKRGQNVTFRCDPISEHNRLYWYRQTLGQGPEFLTYFQNEAQLEKSRLLSDRFSAERPKGSFSTLEIQRTEQGDSAMYLCASSFDRGGNTIYFGEGSWLTVV.

Only a few counts were recorded for this clonotype. DNA for the CDR3: TGTGCCAGCAGTTTAAAAGGGACTAGCGGGAGGTACGAGCAGTACTTC. Its translation is CASSLKGTSGRYEQYF. The chain joins TRBV12-3 or TRBV12-4 to TRBJ2-7; 15 bases are a match to TRBD2. The CDR3 consists of 16 residues. V shed 2 bases, J shed 4 bases, and the junction held 3 bases outside the gene matches.

This chain links TRBV5-1 with TRBJ2-7; tentative D call: TRBD1 (5 bases). V dropped 0 bases and J dropped 3 bases, with 13 bases sitting between them. The CDR3 runs 15 residues. Germline V gene data show CDR1 as SGHRS and CDR2 as YFSETQ. CDR3 region: CASSLEWGQFYEQYF. CDR3 in DNA: TGCGCCAGCAGCTTGGAATGGGGCCAATTCTACGAGCAGTACTTC.

The rearrangement links TRBV19 to TRBJ2-1; possible D gene TRBD2, 5 bases. Germline V gene data show CDR1 as LNHDA and CDR2 as SQIVND (reference sequence). The CDR3 has 13 residues. The V end was cut by 9 bases, the J end by 3 bases, with 12 bases between. DNA for the CDR3: TGTGCCAGCCGAGGGCCCAACTACAATGAGCAGTTCTTC. This gives the protein CASRGPNYNEQFF.

The rearrangement joins TRBV6-6 to TRBJ2-7; 13 positions agree with TRBD2. Germline CDR1 and CDR2: MNHNY and SVGAGI (reference sequence). Trimming took 4 bases from V and 5 from J; bases not matched to a gene: 8. CDR3 length equals 16 residues. The CDR3 DNA sequence: TGTGCCAGCAGTTCCCGGACTAGCGGGAGACGGGACGAGCAGTACTTC. Its protein is CASSSRTSGRRDEQYF.

Many counts were recorded for this clonotype. V is TRBV29-1 and J is TRBJ1-1; 8 bases line up with TRBD1. There are 13 residues in the CDR3. V dropped 3 bases and J dropped 5; count of bases not matched to a gene: 5. CDR1 SQVTM and CDR2 ANQGSEA come from the germline V gene. As DNA, the CDR3 is TGCAGCGTTGACAGGGGGCTGGGGACTGAAGCTTTCTTT. As protein: CSVDRGLGTEAFF.

This clonotype showed up just a few times. The rearrangement uses TRBV5-1 and TRBJ2-2; tentatively, D is TRBD1 or TRBD2 (5 bases each). The V end was cut by 2 bases, the J end by 6 bases, with 8 bases between. Germline V CDR1 and CDR2: SGHRS, YFSETQ. The CDR3 extends over 13 amino acids. The CDR3 DNA reads as TGCGCCAGCAGCTTAGGGACGTCCGGGGAGCTGTTTTTT. This encodes CASSLGTSGELFF.

This clonotype was counted a few times. The genes are TRBV15 and TRBJ2-1; perhaps TRBD2 as D (6 bases). Germline V gene data show CDR1 as LNHNV and CDR2 as YYDKDF (reference sequence). This CDR3 is 15 amino acids long. With 9 bases removed from V and 1 base from J, the gap between germline ends came to 16 bases. CDR3 amino acids: CATAFSGDSYNEQFF. In nucleotides, the CDR3 is TGTGCCACAGCGTTTAGCGGAGATTCCTACAATGAGCAGTTCTTC.